This T cell receptor beta chain is drawn from a study of blood T cells in healthy people across ages. Whole-study findings and limits: Whereas aged donors had fewer naive CD4+ cells, long-lived donors had more of them and higher diversity. It was not possible, with unsorted PBMCs, to conclusively compare naive and antigen-experienced cells. Percentage of naive T cells showed a strong correlation with TCR beta diversity.

A note on this clonotype: The antigen remains undetermined.

With a J-beta primer mix and a sample-barcoded 5' primer, a second PCR ran about 7 to 12 cycles. TCRdb fed the 5' RACE reads into MiXCR, producing one record per CDR3 protein. The table records hundreds of thousands of distinct CDR3 sequences, about 42% of them present only once. The CDR3 runs to 15 residues. Per germline, CDR1 LGHDT and CDR2 YNNKEL (reference sequence). Trimming left V 1 base short and J 8 bases short, with 15 bases between. Per sample, at least 5.5 micrograms of total RNA were extracted. The genes are TRBV3-1 and TRBJ2-1; D perhaps matches TRBD2 (7 bases). The receptor's source is a man aged 60 to 75 in good health. The specimen was blood. CDR3 residues: CASSQASGGGHEQFF. CDR3 coding DNA: TGTGCCAGCAGCCAAGCGTCGGGGGGCGGCCATGAGCAGTTCTTC.